The sequence of this T cell receptor beta chain was determined in a study of shared clonotypes between healthy human individuals. This CDR3 comprises 17 residues. CDR1 and CDR2 (germline): SGDLS, YYNGEE. Trimming took off 3 bases at V and 1 base at J, with 19 bases between the two ends. CD8 cells classed as naive were CD45RO-negative and positively selected for CCR7, excluding terminally differentiated effector memory CD45RA+ cells. Libraries were prepared by immunoSEQ multiplex PCR; TCRdb keeps only in-frame clonotypes and omits some of them. The table has some 2.1 million clones, just under 95% seen once; the top ten hold over 1.5%.

Material: naive CD8+ T cells from PBMCs. V and J are TRBV9 and TRBJ1-1, with D possibly being TRBD1 (6 bases). The sequence came from a man aged 18-30 years in good health. Some clones in this sample may be carry-over from other donors' samples. CDR3 protein: CASSAGILMTGNTEAFF. For the CDR3, the DNA is TGTGCCAGCAGCGCAGGGATCCTAATGACAGGGAACACTGAAGCTTTCTTT.